Each of the 2 T cell receptor beta chains below was sequenced from the same sample in a study of blood T cell repertoires in COVID-19. Only in-frame clones appear in the TCRdb table, and some are missing; sequencing was by immunoSEQ multiplex PCR. Of approximately 200,000 clones in the sample, 84% are singletons; the top ten hold over 9.5%. Sequencing used peripheral blood. The receptors originated from an elderly woman with COVID-19, enrolled during active disease.

This chain connects TRBV5-1 to TRBJ2-7; 11 bases fit TRBD1. Germline-derived CDR1 and CDR2 are SGHRS and YFSETQ. Trimming took 1 base from V and 7 from J; bases not matched to a gene: 7. The CDR3 loop spans 15 amino acids. This CDR3 reads CASSLPSGTGGEQYF. The CDR3 region has the DNA TGCGCCAGCAGCTTGCCCTCCGGGACAGGGGGAGAGCAGTACTTC.

The chain has TRBV7-6 and TRBJ2-5; 7 bases are shared with TRBD1. CDR1 is SGHVS, CDR2 FNYEAQ, per germline. The V segment lost 2 bases and the J segment 2 bases; nucleotides outside the gene matches: 5. The CDR3 has 15 residues. Written as DNA, the CDR3 is TGTGCCAGCAGCTTAAGACAGGGATTACAAGAGACCCAGTACTTC. It encodes CASSLRQGLQETQYF.